A selection of T cell receptor beta chains follows, all from one sample in a study of cytomegalovirus exposure and HLA in healthy donors. Clones were read by immunoSEQ multiplex PCR, and TCRdb kept only the in-frame ones, dropping some. The sample includes more than 95,000 clones, around four fifths seen only once; the top ten take roughly 9.2%. The sequenced sample was PBMCs. The origin of the receptors is a middle-aged woman in good health and CMV-seropositive. CDR3s include the opening cysteine and the closing phenylalanine or tryptophan.

>TRBV5-5|TRBJ2-6
CASSLVLTGSGANVLTF
>TRBV5-1|TRBJ2-3
CASSLATSASTDTQYF
>TRBV19|TRBJ2-7
CASSTPGQIYEQYF
>TRBV4-3|TRBJ2-3
CASSQKWGRTDTQYF
>TRBV11-2|TRBJ2-7
CASSLGSTWGEKYEQYF
>TRBV7-9|TRBJ1-2
CASRRGGNYGYTF
>TRBV28|TRBJ2-7
CASRSGGSYEQYF
>TRBV6-4|TRBJ2-3
CASSDSRGHTDTQYF
>TRBV13|TRBJ2-3
CASSFRDRGSTDTQYF
>TRBV5-4|TRBJ2-1
CASSLDWWEEQFF
>TRBV11-3|TRBJ2-3
CASSLVRGGGTDTQYF
>TRBV5-6|TRBJ2-5
CASIQWPGETQYF
>TRBV27|TRBJ1-2
CASSFVTGNDGYTF
>TRBV28|TRBJ1-5
CASSFGQGRGQPQHF
>TRBV2|TRBJ2-6
CASSEGGLSGANVLTF
>TRBV9|TRBJ1-1
CASSVGTGVGLAFF
>TRBV4-2|TRBJ1-5
CASSQRDTGGDQPQHF
>TRBV7-8|TRBJ1-4
CASSLAVRGINNEKLFF
>TRBV20-1|TRBJ2-1
CSGRSYNEQFF
>TRBV11-2|TRBJ2-1
CASSLGAGLAGREQFF
>TRBV7-9|TRBJ1-1
CASSSQTGEAFF
>TRBV5-1|TRBJ1-1
CASSPRGGSNTEAFF
>TRBV11-3|TRBJ2-5
CASSLGWDRQETQYF
>TRBV2|TRBJ1-5
CASSETGRSNQPQHF
>TRBV7-2|TRBJ2-7
CASSVYYEQYF
>TRBV5-1|TRBJ1-1
CASKTGTAEAFF
>TRBV2|TRBJ1-2
CASSAQGRDYGYTF
>TRBV28|TRBJ2-3
CASSSIQRGDVTDTQYF
>TRBV4-3|TRBJ2-3
CASSQSPITDTQYF
>TRBV7-9|TRBJ1-2
CASSRGLGQEHGYTF
>TRBV11-3|TRBJ2-2
CASSLGQGSTGELFF
>TRBV4-2|TRBJ2-6
CASSQDMAGPGANVLTF
>TRBV5-1|TRBJ2-7
CASSSQEGEQYF
>TRBV7-2|.
CASSPGRVRRFEQYF
>TRBV7-6|TRBJ2-6
CASSRRGRSPSSGANVLTF
>TRBV6-1|TRBJ2-1
CASSVRTGGLYNEQFF
>TRBV6-4|TRBJ2-2
CASSDGLPNTGELFF
>TRBV10-3|TRBJ1-3
CAISSQGPGNTIYF
>TRBV11-2|TRBJ2-3
CASSLLTSGDTQYF
>TRBV14|TRBJ1-3
CASSPRGGAGNTIYF
>TRBV28|TRBJ1-4
CASNVGNEKLFF
>TRBV19|TRBJ2-2
CASSIGRGSNTGELFF
>TRBV19|TRBJ2-7
CASSTGHLYEQYF
>TRBV28|TRBJ1-1
CASSPFRGTKQNTEAFF
>TRBV9|TRBJ1-3
CASSVGAPGNTIYF
>TRBV9|TRBJ2-2
CASSEGTGEPGNTGELFF
>TRBV7-9|TRBJ2-2
CASSSSGRAPTGELFF
>TRBV27|TRBJ2-5
CASSPNPGQGQETQYF
>TRBV11-3|TRBJ1-2
CASSPMTGGKDGYTF
>TRBV10-3|TRBJ1-2
CANQQGTNYGYTF
>TRBV4-1|TRBJ1-1
CASSQDPHRSNTEAFF
>TRBV7-9|TRBJ2-3
CASSPPGTGVLDTQYF
>TRBV19|TRBJ1-2
CASSHRTGANYGYTF
>TRBV10-1|TRBJ2-7
CASTRGRGSYEQYF
>TRBV6-5|TRBJ2-2
CASSCGQGDHGELFF
>TRBV4-1|TRBJ2-2
CASSQRTGTQGSGELFF
>TRBV14|TRBJ2-5
CASSQAGTGTQYF
>TRBV25-1|TRBJ2-1
CASSDTGGHYNEQFF